Below are 16 T cell receptor beta chains sequenced from a single sample in a study of OX40 agonist ivuxolimab in advanced cancers. TCRdb keeps only in-frame clones here, not all; method: immunoSEQ multiplex PCR. This sample carries about 89,000 clones, more than 70% of them seen once, and the ten largest clones take about 0.28%. Sequenced material: CD4+ or CD8+ T cells sorted from blood, taken in a trial of the OX40 agonist ivuxolimab. Receptor source: an adult with an advanced solid tumor such as melanoma, head and neck, liver or kidney cancer.

This clone came up a few times. This chain's CDR3 is CASSYSAGTNEKLFF. As DNA, the CDR3 is TGTGCCAGCAGTTACTCGGCAGGGACTAATGAAAAACTGTTTTTT. The chain couples TRBV6-5 to TRBJ1-4; the D gene is possibly TRBD1 (5 bases). The V end lost 0 bases, the J end lost 2 bases, and 7 bases lay between the germline ends. The germline gives CDR1 MNHEY, CDR2 SVGAGI. CDR3 length: 15 amino acids.

The chain employs TRBV2 and TRBJ1-2; a possible D gene is TRBD1 (5 bases). This CDR3 is 13 amino acids long. The germline CDR1 and CDR2 sequences are SNHLY and FYNNEI. V lost 8 bases and J 4 bases, leaving 14 bases between the germline ends. DNA for the CDR3: TGTGCCAGCTCGGGGGAGGGAAGCTATGGCTACACCTTC. It is translated as CASSGEGSYGYTF.

This clone was found once. This chain uses TRBV7-8 with TRBJ1-1, with D possibly being TRBD1 (6 bases). The CDR3 consists of 15 residues. The germline gives CDR1 SGHVS, CDR2 FQNEAQ. Trimming pared 0 bases from V and 4 bases from J, leaving 12 bases between. The CDR3 DNA is TGTGCCAGCAGCTTAGCGGGGGGAGGGGGCACTGAAGCTTTCTTT. Translating gives CASSLAGGGGTEAFF.

The rearrangement links TRBV11-3 to TRBJ2-1; TRBD2 matches at 8 bases. The V gene end was trimmed by 6 bases and the J gene end by 10 bases; junction bases not matched to a gene: 5. CDR3 length equals 12 residues. Germline V CDR1 and CDR2: SGHNT, YENEEA. CDR3 in DNA: TGTGCCAGCAGAGCGGGGGCCGGGGAGCAGTTCTTC. This encodes CASRAGAGEQFF.

This CDR3 is CASKASPEGTQYF. For the CDR3, the DNA is TGTGCCAGTAAGGCTAGCCCGGAGGGTACGCAGTATTTT. This sequence joins TRBV19 and TRBJ2-3; TRBD2 might be the D (6 bases). The germline gives CDR1 LNHDA, CDR2 SQIVND (reference sequence). Trimming pared 7 bases from V and 8 bases from J, leaving 16 bases between. The CDR3 consists of 13 residues.

The chain employs TRBV4-1 and TRBJ2-7; the D gene could be TRBD1 or TRBD2 (5 bases each). Germline CDR1 is MGHRA and CDR2 is YSYEKL. The CDR3 has 14 residues. The V end was cut by 4 bases, the J end by 6 bases, with 16 bases between. The CDR3 reads CASSLSRQGPEQYF. CDR3 bases: TGCGCCAGCAGCCTAAGCCGGCAGGGACCCGAGCAGTACTTC.

The V and J genes are TRBV5-4 and TRBJ1-4, with TRBD1 as a possible D gene (6 bases). V lost 2 bases to trimming and J lost 0 bases, with 11 bases between them. Germline V CDR1 and CDR2: SGHNT, YYREEE (reference sequence). This CDR3 has 16 amino acids. In nucleotides, the CDR3 is TGTGCCAGCAGCTTTGACGCAGGGGCAACTAATGAAAAACTGTTTTTT. Protein product: CASSFDAGATNEKLFF.

The chain couples TRBV4-2 to TRBJ2-2; D call uncertain. Per germline, CDR1 LGHNA and CDR2 YNFKEQ. The germline V and J ends were trimmed by 1 base and 5 bases, with 2 bases remaining between them. This CDR3 region has 12 residues. The CDR3 DNA follows: TGTGCCAGCAGCCAAGTTACCGGGGAGCTGTTTTTT. This encodes CASSQVTGELFF.

This clone was recorded only once. This chain uses TRBV5-1 with TRBJ2-3; possible D gene TRBD2, 6 bases. The length of the CDR3 is 14 residues. Germline CDR1 and CDR2: SGHRS and YFSETQ. Trimming pared 7 bases from V and 3 bases from J, leaving 15 bases between. CDR3 region: CASENGGGTDTQYF. The CDR3 DNA sequence: TGCGCCAGCGAAAACGGTGGGGGGACAGATACGCAGTATTTT.

V gene TRBV5-4 combines with J gene TRBJ2-7; maybe TRBD1 (6 bases). Germline V lookup: CDR1 SGHNT, CDR2 YYREEE (reference sequence). Trimming stripped 5 bases from V and 1 base from J, with 16 bases between. The length of the CDR3 is 15 residues. CDR3 residues: CASSKDLRGSYEQYF. Written as DNA, the CDR3 is TGTGCCAGCAGTAAGGACCTCAGGGGATCCTACGAGCAGTACTTC.

V and J are TRBV6-1 and TRBJ1-6, with 7 bases matching TRBD1. Germline assignment: CDR1 MNHNS and CDR2 SASEGT. J gave up 1 base and V 11 bases, and 8 bases lay outside the gene matches. This CDR3 region has 15 residues. This CDR3 is CASQTGMSYNSPLHF. The CDR3, as DNA: TGTGCCTCCCAGACAGGGATGTCCTATAATTCACCCCTCCACTTT.

This clone has more than one count but fewer than ten. The chain combines TRBV2 with TRBJ1-1; D is unclear. The CDR3 loop spans 12 amino acids. Germline CDR1 SNHLY, CDR2 FYNNEI. The ends were cut back, 4 bases at V and 7 bases at J, with 10 bases in the middle. The CDR3 loop is CASSGIRYEAFF. The CDR3 DNA sequence: TGTGCCAGCAGTGGAATTAGGTATGAAGCTTTCTTT.

This clone was found a few times. J is TRBJ1-6 and V is TRBV6-6; 7 nucleotides line up with TRBD1. CDR3 length equals 15 residues. V lost 6 bases and J lost 5; bases outside the gene matches: 7. Germline-derived CDR1 and CDR2 are MNHNY and SVGAGI (reference sequence). As DNA, the CDR3 is TGTGCCAGCAGGACAGGGCGTAATGATAATTCACCCCTCCACTTT. Translated, it gives CASRTGRNDNSPLHF.

The J gene is TRBJ2-3, the V gene TRBV10-2; D not resolved. This CDR3 is built from 12 residues. Germline V gene lookup returns CDR1 WSHSY and CDR2 SAAADI. Trimming cost V 3 bases and J 11 bases, with 12 bases left between them. The CDR3 DNA sequence: TGCGCCAGCAGTGACTCCCGGGCAGGGCAGTATTTT. Residues: CASSDSRAGQYF.

The rearrangement links TRBV29-1 to TRBJ2-7; 8 positions agree with TRBD2. Germline CDR1 is SQVTM and CDR2 is ANQGSEA. CDR3 length: 12 residues. The V gene end was trimmed by 7 bases and the J gene end by 2 bases; junction bases not matched to a gene: 4. In DNA, the CDR3 is TGCAGCGCGTCGCGGGGGGCCTACGAGCAGTACTTC. Translating it yields CSASRGAYEQYF.

This chain uses TRBV25-1 with TRBJ2-7; 7 bases agree with TRBD1. The CDR3 is 14 residues long. Losses at the gene ends were 6 bases for V and 1 base for J; bases not matched to a gene: 6. Per the germline V gene, CDR1 is MGHDK and CDR2 is SYGVNS. CDR3 in amino acids: CASRGDSPSYEQYF. CDR3 DNA: TGTGCCAGCAGGGGGGACAGTCCGTCCTACGAGCAGTACTTC.